The 30 T cell receptor beta chains in this list originate from one sample, sequenced in a study of naive and memory T cell subsets. An oligonucleotide containing a UMI was ligated to the 3' end of TCR cDNA. The SP2 primer and nested alpha and beta constant region primers amplified ligated cDNA in four rounds. A single record per CDR3 protein comes from TCRdb applying MiXCR to the 5' RACE reads. The sample includes more than 50,000 distinct CDR3 sequences, 7.2% of them seen just once. These receptors were taken from a male donor in good health.

The rearrangement links TRBV3-1 to TRBJ2-3; TRBD2 aligns across 7 bases. The V gene end was trimmed by 3 bases and the J gene end by 4 bases; junction bases not matched to a gene: 4. Germline CDR1 and CDR2: LGHDT and YNNKEL (reference sequence). The CDR3 has 14 amino acids. The CDR3 protein is CASSQGGRADTQYF. The CDR3 DNA is TGTGCCAGCAGCCAGGGCGGGAGAGCAGATACGCAGTATTTT.

This clonotype has ten or more counts. V and J are TRBV29-1 and TRBJ1-2; D call uncertain. From germline, CDR1 is SQVTM and CDR2 ANQGSEA. V lost 6 bases and J lost 3, with 14 bases in between. The CDR3 sequence is 13 residues long. CDR3 sequence reads: CSVELDSDYGYTF. In nucleotides, the CDR3 is TGCAGCGTCGAGCTTGACTCGGACTATGGCTACACCTTC.

As concerns this clonotype: Since a much larger clone is just one base distant, this may be a read error. The rearrangement joins TRBV12-3 or TRBV12-4 to TRBJ2-1; D is perhaps TRBD1 or TRBD2 (6 bases each). Trimming took 4 bases from V and 7 from J, leaving 17 bases between them. This CDR3 has 15 amino acids. The DNA for the CDR3 is TGTGCCAGCAGTTCTAGCTGGGGGGCTTGGAATGAGCAGTTCTTC. Translating gives CASSSSWGAWNEQFF.

This clonotype was seen repeatedly, ten times or more. The gene calls are TRBV6-6 and TRBJ2-2, with D perhaps assigned TRBD1 or TRBD2 (5 bases each). The CDR3 contains 12 residues. The germline V and J ends were trimmed by 2 bases and 8 bases, with 6 bases remaining between them. The V gene's germline CDR1 is MNHNY and CDR2 SVGAGI (reference sequence). The CDR3 bases are TGTGCCAGCAGTTACGGGGGAGGGGAGCTGTTTTTT. This encodes CASSYGGGELFF.

The table lists this clonotype with many counts. CDR3 sequence: CASSPRQGTRYNEQFF. CDR3 coding DNA: TGTGCCAGCAGCCCTAGACAGGGGACGAGATACAATGAGCAGTTCTTC. The gene calls are TRBV11-2 and TRBJ2-1; 8 nucleotides agree with TRBD1. CDR3 length equals 16 residues. Germline V CDR1 and CDR2: SGHAT, FQNNGV. With 5 bases clipped from V and 4 bases from J, the junction kept 10 bases outside the gene matches.

This clonotype was seen more than once but under ten times. V is TRBV3-1 and J is TRBJ1-1; unclear D gene. The germline V gene has CDR1 LGHDT and CDR2 YNNKEL (reference sequence). Trimming cost V 0 bases and J 0 bases, with 2 bases left between them. The length of the CDR3 is 13 residues. In nucleotides, the CDR3 is TGTGCCAGCAGCCAAGAGTTGAACACTGAAGCTTTCTTT. It yields the protein CASSQELNTEAFF.

A note on this clonotype: Possible read error: a much larger clone is one base away. This sequence joins TRBV6-1 and TRBJ2-1, with unresolved D. The CDR3 covers 16 residues. Germline-derived CDR1 and CDR2 are MNHNS and SASEGT. The CDR3 DNA reads as TGTGCCGGCAGTGAAGGAGACGGAATAGCCTACAATGAGCAGTTCTTC. Amino acids: CAGSEGDGIAYNEQFF.

This clonotype was detected a few times. The chain has TRBV6-2 or TRBV6-3 and TRBJ1-5, with D maybe TRBD1 (6 bases). CDR3 length equals 16 residues. With 8 bases removed from V and 1 base from J, the gap between germline ends came to 18 bases. Germline V gene sequence: CDR1 MNHEY, CDR2 SVGEGT. The CDR3 nucleotides are TGTGCCAGCCAGAGGGGGGCAGGGGCCAGCAATCAGCCCCAGCATTTT. This codes for CASQRGAGASNQPQHF.

This clonotype was seen many times. The chain couples TRBV29-1 to TRBJ2-5; possible D gene TRBD2, 6 bases. Germline assignment: CDR1 SQVTM and CDR2 ANQGSEA. Trimming removed 4 bases from V and 6 bases from J, with 27 bases in between. The CDR3 length is 17 residues. Here the CDR3 reads CSVGGLQNYRDSKTQYF. The CDR3 coding sequence is TGCAGCGTTGGGGGGTTGCAGAATTATCGGGACTCTAAGACCCAGTACTTC.

V and J are TRBV20-1 and TRBJ2-1; no clear D gene. The CDR3 spans 15 residues. Germline lookup yields CDR1 DFQATT and CDR2 SNEGSKA (reference sequence). V lost 4 bases, J lost 3 bases, and 16 bases lay in between. The CDR3 spells CSATRSAPSYNEQFF. The CDR3 nucleotides read TGCAGTGCTACAAGGTCCGCACCAAGCTACAATGAGCAGTTCTTC.

This chain uses TRBV9 with TRBJ2-5; 10 bases fit TRBD2. The CDR3 has 16 amino acids. Trimming removed 5 bases from V and 7 bases from J; junction bases left unmatched: 14. Germline CDR1 is SGDLS and CDR2 is YYNGEE. The CDR3 region is CASRNGTSAVGGTQYF. The CDR3 bases are TGTGCCAGCAGAAACGGGACTAGCGCGGTCGGTGGGACCCAGTACTTC. Supplemented by reference TRBV9 and TRBJ2-5, the full variable domain reads DSGVTQTPKHLITATGQRVTLRCSPRSGDLSVYWYQQSLDQGLQFLIQYYNGEERAKGNILERFSAQQFPDLHSELNLSSLELGDSALYFCASRNGTSAVGGTQYFGPGTRLLVL.

Only a few counts were recorded for this clonotype. V and J are TRBV10-2 and TRBJ2-3; no clear D. CDR1 WSHSY and CDR2 SAAADI come from the germline V gene. V was shortened by 7 bases and J by 2 bases, with 16 bases between the two germline ends. The CDR3 contains 15 residues. The CDR3 spells CASKNAPLATDTQYF. The CDR3 nucleotides read TGCGCCAGCAAAAACGCCCCCCTCGCCACAGATACGCAGTATTTT.

This clonotype was recorded at least ten times. This CDR3 reads CASSARDGIEKLFF. In DNA, the CDR3 is TGTGCCAGCAGCGCCCGGGACGGCATAGAAAAACTGTTTTTT. This chain uses TRBV7-9 with TRBJ1-4; perhaps TRBD1 as D (5 bases). CDR3 length equals 14 residues. Trimming pared 5 bases from V and 8 bases from J, leaving 15 bases between. CDR1 is SEHNR, CDR2 FQNEAQ, per germline (reference sequence).

The rearrangement joins TRBV20-1 to TRBJ2-7, with TRBD1 identical over 7 bases. Germline lookup yields CDR1 DFQATT and CDR2 SNEGSKA (reference sequence). CDR3 length: 15 residues. The ends lost 4 bases at V and 1 base at J; junction bases unmatched: 10. This CDR3 reads CSAIPGAGGSYEQYF. CDR3 nucleotide sequence: TGCAGTGCTATTCCAGGGGCAGGGGGATCCTACGAGCAGTACTTC.

This clonotype appeared a few times. The gene calls are TRBV2 and TRBJ2-1; possibly TRBD1 for D (6 bases). Per the germline V gene, CDR1 is SNHLY and CDR2 is FYNNEI. The V gene lost 5 bases and the J gene lost 1 base, with 9 bases spanning the gap. The CDR3 has 14 residues. CDR3 DNA: TGTGCCAGCAGTAGACAGGAATCCTACAATGAGCAGTTCTTC. This encodes CASSRQESYNEQFF.

This clonotype was found many times. This rearrangement joins TRBV5-5 to TRBJ1-3, with 7 bases lining up with TRBD1. Per the germline V gene, CDR1 is SGHKS and CDR2 is YYEKEE (reference sequence). The V and J ends lost 0 bases and 0 bases, in that order; junction bases with no gene match: 9. The CDR3 is 18 amino acids. The CDR3 DNA sequence: TGTGCCAGCAGCTTGGACAGGGGCCTTTTGAGCTCTGGAAACACCATATATTTT. Protein sequence: CASSLDRGLLSSGNTIYF.

The V and J genes are TRBV3-1 and TRBJ2-7; D is unclear. The ends were cut back, 3 bases at V and 0 bases at J, with 9 bases in the middle. There are 14 residues in the CDR3. Germline V gives CDR1 LGHDT, CDR2 YNNKEL (reference sequence). The CDR3 region is CASSHTIGSYEQYF. In DNA form, the CDR3 reads TGTGCCAGCAGCCATACTATCGGCTCCTACGAGCAGTACTTC.

V gene TRBV28 combines with J gene TRBJ1-2; D gene uncertain. CDR3 length: 14 amino acids. Trimming removed 4 bases from V and 5 bases from J, with 14 bases in between. Germline assignment: CDR1 MDHEN and CDR2 SYDVKM. CDR3 amino acids: CASSYLLGGYGYTF. The CDR3 nucleotides are TGTGCCAGCAGTTACCTACTAGGAGGTTATGGCTACACCTTC.

This clonotype has more than one count but fewer than ten. V usage is TRBV11-2 and J usage is TRBJ2-1, with 11 bases aligning to TRBD1. Germline V gene data show CDR1 as SGHAT and CDR2 as FQNNGV. After removal of 1 base from V and 6 bases from J, the junction contained 2 bases not matched to a gene. This CDR3 region has 15 residues. The CDR3, as DNA: TGTGCCAGCAGCTTAGTCGGGACAGGGGGCAATGAGCAGTTCTTC. It is translated as CASSLVGTGGNEQFF.

This clonotype was observed at least ten times. V and J are TRBV29-1 and TRBJ2-5; D may be TRBD1 (6 bases). V was pared by 6 bases and J by 2 bases, with 13 bases between. This CDR3 region has 13 residues. Germline V CDR1 and CDR2: SQVTM, ANQGSEA. The DNA for the CDR3 is TGCAGCGTCCCGAAAGGACAGCAAGAGACCCAGTACTTC. Amino acid sequence: CSVPKGQQETQYF.

This clonotype was seen ten or more times. This rearrangement joins TRBV9 to TRBJ2-3; weak D call: TRBD1 (5 bases). V dropped 1 base and J dropped 5 bases, with 14 bases sitting between them. Germline V gene sequence: CDR1 SGDLS, CDR2 YYNGEE. This CDR3 comprises 15 residues. The chain's CDR3 is CASSVSGALGDTQYF. CDR3 nucleotides: TGTGCCAGCAGCGTAAGTGGGGCCCTGGGAGATACGCAGTATTTT. Using reference TRBV9 and TRBJ2-3 for the parts outside the CDR3, the full variable domain is DSGVTQTPKHLITATGQRVTLRCSPRSGDLSVYWYQQSLDQGLQFLIQYYNGEERAKGNILERFSAQQFPDLHSELNLSSLELGDSALYFCASSVSGALGDTQYFGPGTRLTVL.

The chain couples TRBV12-3 or TRBV12-4 to TRBJ2-7; 8 bases match TRBD1. Losses at the gene ends were 4 bases for V and 1 base for J; bases not matched to a gene: 12. The CDR3 runs 17 residues. This chain's CDR3 is CASSSFSGQGGSYEQYF. The CDR3 nucleotides are TGTGCCAGCAGTTCTTTCAGCGGACAGGGCGGATCCTACGAGCAGTACTTC.

The genes are TRBV6-5 and TRBJ1-3; D is ambiguous. V lost 3 bases to trimming and J lost 4 bases, with 16 bases between them. CDR1 and CDR2 (germline): MNHEY, SVGAGI. CDR3 size: 16 residues. CDR3 sequence: CASSYDPTGGGNTIYF. The CDR3 region has the DNA TGTGCCAGCAGTTATGATCCCACCGGAGGAGGAAACACCATATATTTT.

This chain links TRBV20-1 with TRBJ2-5; D is unclear. CDR3 length: 13 amino acids. Germline V gene sequence: CDR1 DFQATT, CDR2 SNEGSKA (reference sequence). For the CDR3, the DNA is TGCAAGTTCCACCCAGGATGGGCCCCGACCCAGTACTTC. The encoded protein is CKFHPGWAPTQYF.

This clonotype appeared many times. The chain is built from TRBV29-1 and TRBJ2-7, with TRBD1 identical over 8 bases. Trimming cost V 6 bases and J 0 bases; bases outside gene matches: 7. Germline V lookup: CDR1 SQVTM, CDR2 ANQGSEA. CDR3 size: 14 residues. The CDR3: CSVDVRGHSYEQYF. The CDR3 DNA is TGCAGCGTAGATGTCAGGGGGCACTCCTACGAGCAGTACTTC.

This clonotype was seen a handful of times. The V call is TRBV11-2, the J call TRBJ2-1, with 10 bases fitting TRBD2. The V gene end was trimmed by 0 bases and the J gene end by 4 bases; junction bases not matched to a gene: 9. This CDR3 region has 18 residues. From germline, CDR1 is SGHAT and CDR2 FQNNGV. Written as DNA, the CDR3 is TGTGCCAGCAGCTTAGATCCCTCTAGCGGGGGATTATACAATGAGCAGTTCTTC. The encoded protein is CASSLDPSSGGLYNEQFF.

This clonotype was detected a few times. CDR3 DNA sequence: TGTGCCAGCAGTTTATCCGTCCCGAGAGGGAATTCACCCCTCCACTTT. Amino acid sequence: CASSLSVPRGNSPLHF. The chain couples TRBV27 to TRBJ1-6; D is ambiguous. Trimming shortened V by 0 bases and J by 7 bases, and 13 bases separated the two germline ends. Germline V gene sequence: CDR1 MNHEY, CDR2 SMNVEV (reference sequence). This CDR3 contains 16 residues.

This clonotype was seen ten or more times. The rearrangement uses TRBV18 and TRBJ2-1, with 7 bases aligning to TRBD1. The CDR3 consists of 18 residues. V trimming: 5 bases; J trimming: 2 bases; junction bases outside the gene matches: 15. Germline V gene sequence: CDR1 KGHSH, CDR2 LQKENI. The CDR3 sequence: CASSSGQEPVRTYNEQFF. The DNA of the CDR3 is TGTGCCAGCTCATCCGGACAGGAGCCCGTGCGAACCTACAATGAGCAGTTCTTC.

This clonotype was counted many times. The chain has TRBV6-6 and TRBJ2-6; D uncertain. The germline V gene encodes CDR1 MNHNY and CDR2 SVGAGI (reference sequence). The CDR3 sequence is 15 residues long. V was pared by 4 bases and J by 0 bases, with 7 bases between. The CDR3 DNA reads as TGTGCCAGCAGTTCCAGCTACTCTGGGGCCAACGTCCTGACTTTC. Residues: CASSSSYSGANVLTF.

This clonotype has ten or more counts. The chain employs TRBV20-1 and TRBJ2-7; tentatively, D is TRBD1 (5 bases). The germline V and J ends were trimmed by 5 bases and 3 bases, with 17 bases remaining between them. The germline V gene has CDR1 DFQATT and CDR2 SNEGSKA (reference sequence). The CDR3 has 14 residues. Here the CDR3 reads CSADPGAVGYEQYF. The CDR3, as DNA: TGCAGTGCTGACCCTGGGGCGGTTGGCTACGAGCAGTACTTC.